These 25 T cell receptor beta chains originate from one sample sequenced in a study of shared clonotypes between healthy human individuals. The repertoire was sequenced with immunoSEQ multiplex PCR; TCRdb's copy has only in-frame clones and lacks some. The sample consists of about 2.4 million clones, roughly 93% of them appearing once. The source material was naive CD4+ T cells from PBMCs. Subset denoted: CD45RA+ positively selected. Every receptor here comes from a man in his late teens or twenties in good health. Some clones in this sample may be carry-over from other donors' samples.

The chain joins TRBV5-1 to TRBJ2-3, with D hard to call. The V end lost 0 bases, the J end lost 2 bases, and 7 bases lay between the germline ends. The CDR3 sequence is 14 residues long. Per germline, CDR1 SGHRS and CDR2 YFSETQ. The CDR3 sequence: CASSLAYLTDTQYF. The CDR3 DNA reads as TGCGCCAGCAGCTTGGCGTACCTCACAGATACGCAGTATTTT.

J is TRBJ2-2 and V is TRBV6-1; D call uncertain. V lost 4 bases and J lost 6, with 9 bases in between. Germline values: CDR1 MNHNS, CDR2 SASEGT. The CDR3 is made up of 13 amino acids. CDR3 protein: CASSVIRSGELFF. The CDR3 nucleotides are TGTGCCAGCAGTGTAATTCGTTCCGGGGAGCTGTTTTTT.

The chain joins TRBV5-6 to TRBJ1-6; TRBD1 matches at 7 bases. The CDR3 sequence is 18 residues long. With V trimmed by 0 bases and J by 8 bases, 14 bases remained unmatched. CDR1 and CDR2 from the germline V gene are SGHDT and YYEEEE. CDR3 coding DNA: TGTGCCAGCAGCTTGGGGCTGACAGGGTTTTCGAAGTATTCACCCCTCCACTTT. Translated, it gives CASSLGLTGFSKYSPLHF.

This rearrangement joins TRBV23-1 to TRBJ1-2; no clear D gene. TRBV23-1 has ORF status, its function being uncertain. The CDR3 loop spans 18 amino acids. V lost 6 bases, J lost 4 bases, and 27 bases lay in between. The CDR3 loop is CASRYAAHFSPWSYGYTF. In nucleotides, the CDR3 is TGCGCCAGCAGATACGCAGCCCATTTTTCCCCCTGGAGCTATGGCTACACCTTC.

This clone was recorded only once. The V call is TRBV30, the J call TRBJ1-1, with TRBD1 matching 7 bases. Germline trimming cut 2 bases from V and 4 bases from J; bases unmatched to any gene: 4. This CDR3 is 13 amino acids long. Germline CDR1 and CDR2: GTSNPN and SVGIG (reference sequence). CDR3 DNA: TGTGCCTGGAGTCTTACAGGGGTCACTGAAGCTTTCTTT. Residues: CAWSLTGVTEAFF.

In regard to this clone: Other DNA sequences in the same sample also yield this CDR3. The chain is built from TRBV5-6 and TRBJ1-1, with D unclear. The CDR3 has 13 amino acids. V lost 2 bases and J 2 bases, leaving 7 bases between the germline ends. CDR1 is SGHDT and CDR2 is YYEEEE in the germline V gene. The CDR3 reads CASSFYLNTEAFF. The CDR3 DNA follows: TGTGCCAGCAGCTTTTATCTAAACACTGAAGCTTTCTTT.

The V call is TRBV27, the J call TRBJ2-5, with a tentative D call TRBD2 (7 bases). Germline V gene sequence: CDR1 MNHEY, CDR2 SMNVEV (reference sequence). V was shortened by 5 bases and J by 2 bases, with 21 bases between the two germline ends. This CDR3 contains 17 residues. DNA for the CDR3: TGTGCCAGCAGTCCTAACGAGGGGGGGAGAATACAAGAGACCCAGTACTTC. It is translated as CASSPNEGGRIQETQYF.

CDR3 region: CASSDPSGSYNEQFF. In nucleotides, the CDR3 is TGTGCCAGCAGCGACCCTAGCGGGAGCTACAATGAGCAGTTCTTC. V usage is TRBV9 and J usage is TRBJ2-1, with 10 bases identical to TRBD2. The germline V gene encodes CDR1 SGDLS and CDR2 YYNGEE. Trimming at V came to 3 bases and at J to 3 bases, leaving 3 bases not matched to a gene. This CDR3 comprises 15 residues.

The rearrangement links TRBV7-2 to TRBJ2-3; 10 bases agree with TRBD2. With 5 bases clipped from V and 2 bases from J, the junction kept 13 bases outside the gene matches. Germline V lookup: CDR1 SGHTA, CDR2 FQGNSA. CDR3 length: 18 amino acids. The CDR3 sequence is CASSQFPASGGDTDTQYF. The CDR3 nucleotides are TGTGCCAGCAGCCAATTCCCCGCTAGCGGGGGAGACACAGATACGCAGTATTTT.

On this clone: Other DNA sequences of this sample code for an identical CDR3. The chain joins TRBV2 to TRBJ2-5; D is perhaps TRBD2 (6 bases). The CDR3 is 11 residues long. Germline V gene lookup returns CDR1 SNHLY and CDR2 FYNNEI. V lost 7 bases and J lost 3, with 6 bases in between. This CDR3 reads CASTGEETQYF. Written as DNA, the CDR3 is TGTGCCAGCACGGGGGAAGAGACCCAGTACTTC.

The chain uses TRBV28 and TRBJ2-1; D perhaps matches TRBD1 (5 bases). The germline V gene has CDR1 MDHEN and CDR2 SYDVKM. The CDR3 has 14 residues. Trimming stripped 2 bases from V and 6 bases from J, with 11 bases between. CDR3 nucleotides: TGTGCCAGCAGTTTACGGCAGGGAAGCAATGAGCAGTTCTTC. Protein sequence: CASSLRQGSNEQFF.

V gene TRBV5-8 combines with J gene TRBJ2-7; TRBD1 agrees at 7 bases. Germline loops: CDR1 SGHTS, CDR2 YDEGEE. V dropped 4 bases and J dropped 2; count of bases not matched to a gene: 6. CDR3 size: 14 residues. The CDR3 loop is CASSPRTGTYEQYF. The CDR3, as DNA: TGTGCCAGCAGCCCAAGGACAGGAACCTACGAGCAGTACTTC.

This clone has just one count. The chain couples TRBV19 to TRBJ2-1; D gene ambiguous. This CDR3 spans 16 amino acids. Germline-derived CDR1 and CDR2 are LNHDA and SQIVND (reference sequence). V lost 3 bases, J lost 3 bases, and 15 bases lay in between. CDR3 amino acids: CASSMVKQAGYNEQFF. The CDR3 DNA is TGTGCCAGTAGTATGGTAAAGCAGGCTGGCTACAATGAGCAGTTCTTC.

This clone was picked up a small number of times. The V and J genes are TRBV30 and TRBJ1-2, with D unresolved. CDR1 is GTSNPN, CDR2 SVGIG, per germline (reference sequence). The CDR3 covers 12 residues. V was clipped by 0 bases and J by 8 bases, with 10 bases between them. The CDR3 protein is CAWSVRVAGYTF. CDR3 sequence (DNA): TGTGCCTGGAGTGTAAGGGTCGCGGGCTACACCTTC.

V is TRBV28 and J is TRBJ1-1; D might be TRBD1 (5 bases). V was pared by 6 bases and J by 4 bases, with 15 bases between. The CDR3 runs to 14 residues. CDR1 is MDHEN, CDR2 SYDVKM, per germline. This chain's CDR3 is CASRGGTLRTEAFF. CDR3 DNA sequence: TGTGCCAGCAGGGGAGGGACCTTGCGCACTGAAGCTTTCTTT. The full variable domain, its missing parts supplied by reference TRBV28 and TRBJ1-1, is DVKVTQSSRYLVKRTGEKVFLECVQDMDHENMFWYRQDPGLGLRLIYFSYDVKMKEKGDIPEGYSVSREKKERFSLILESASTNQTSMYLCASRGGTLRTEAFFGQGTRLTVV.

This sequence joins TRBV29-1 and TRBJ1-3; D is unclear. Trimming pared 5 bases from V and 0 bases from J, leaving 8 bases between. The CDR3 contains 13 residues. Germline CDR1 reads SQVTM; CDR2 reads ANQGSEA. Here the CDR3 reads CSVLGSSGNTIYF. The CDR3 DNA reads TGCAGCGTTCTGGGCAGCTCTGGAAACACCATATATTTT.

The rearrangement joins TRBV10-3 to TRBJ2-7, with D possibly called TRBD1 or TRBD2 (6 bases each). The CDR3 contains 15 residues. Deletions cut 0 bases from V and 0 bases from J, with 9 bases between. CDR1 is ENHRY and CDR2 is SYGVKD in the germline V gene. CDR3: CAISESTGASYEQYF. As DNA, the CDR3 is TGTGCCATCAGTGAGTCGACGGGGGCCTCCTACGAGCAGTACTTC.

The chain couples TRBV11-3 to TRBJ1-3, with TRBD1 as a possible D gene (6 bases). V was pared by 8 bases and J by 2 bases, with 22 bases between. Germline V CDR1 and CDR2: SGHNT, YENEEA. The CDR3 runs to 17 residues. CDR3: CASPLCGGAPPGNTIYF. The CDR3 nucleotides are TGTGCCAGCCCCCTTTGTGGGGGGGCACCCCCTGGAAACACCATATATTTT.

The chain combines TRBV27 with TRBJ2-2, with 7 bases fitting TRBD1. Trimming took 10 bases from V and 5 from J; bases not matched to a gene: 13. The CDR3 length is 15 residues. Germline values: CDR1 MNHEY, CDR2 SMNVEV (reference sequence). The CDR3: CANPLGTDLTGELFF. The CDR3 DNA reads TGTGCCAACCCCCTAGGGACAGACCTGACCGGGGAGCTGTTTTTT.

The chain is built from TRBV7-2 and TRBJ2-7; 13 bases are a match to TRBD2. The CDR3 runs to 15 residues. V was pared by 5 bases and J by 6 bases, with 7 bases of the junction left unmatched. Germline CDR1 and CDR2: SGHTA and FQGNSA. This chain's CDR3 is CASSRTSGSLGEQYF. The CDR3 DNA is TGTGCCAGCAGCCGGACTAGCGGGAGTTTAGGCGAGCAGTACTTC.

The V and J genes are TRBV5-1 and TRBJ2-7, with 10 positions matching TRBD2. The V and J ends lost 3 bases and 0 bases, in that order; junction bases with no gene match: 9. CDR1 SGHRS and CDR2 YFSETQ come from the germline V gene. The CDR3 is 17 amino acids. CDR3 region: CASSSKTSGPSSYEQYF. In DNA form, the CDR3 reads TGCGCCAGCAGCTCGAAGACTAGCGGGCCAAGCTCCTACGAGCAGTACTTC.

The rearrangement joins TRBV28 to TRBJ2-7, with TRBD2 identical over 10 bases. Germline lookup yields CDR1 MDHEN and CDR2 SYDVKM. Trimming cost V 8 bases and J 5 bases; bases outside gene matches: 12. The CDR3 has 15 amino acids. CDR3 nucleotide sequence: TGTGCCAGCGGGTTCCTAGCGGGGGCGAATGACGAGCAGTACTTC. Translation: CASGFLAGANDEQYF.

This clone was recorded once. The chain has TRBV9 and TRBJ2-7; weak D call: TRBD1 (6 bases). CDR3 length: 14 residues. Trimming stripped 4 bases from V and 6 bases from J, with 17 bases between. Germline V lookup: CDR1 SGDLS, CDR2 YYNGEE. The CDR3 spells CASSRGQGNVEQYF. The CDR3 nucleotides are TGTGCCAGCAGCAGGGGCCAGGGGAATGTCGAGCAGTACTTC.

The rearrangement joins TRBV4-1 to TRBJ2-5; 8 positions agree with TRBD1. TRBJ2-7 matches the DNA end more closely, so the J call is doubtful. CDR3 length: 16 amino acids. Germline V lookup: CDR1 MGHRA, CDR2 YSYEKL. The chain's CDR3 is CASSQSPGQATYEQYF. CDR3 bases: TGCGCCAGCAGCCAATCTCCGGGACAGGCGACCTACGAGCAGTACTTC.

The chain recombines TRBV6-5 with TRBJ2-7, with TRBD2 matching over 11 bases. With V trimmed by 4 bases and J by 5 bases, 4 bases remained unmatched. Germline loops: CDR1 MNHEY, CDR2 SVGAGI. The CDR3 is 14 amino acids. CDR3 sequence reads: CASSLTGLADEQYF. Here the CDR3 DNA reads TGTGCCAGCAGTTTGACGGGACTAGCGGACGAGCAGTACTTC.